What follows is one TCR beta chain and its context. This sample was taken from a study of molecular identifiers for immune sequencing clone quantification. The authors sorted naive CD8 T cells as CD8+CD4-CCR7+CD45RA+. From the PCR reads, TCRdb called clonotypes with MiXCR, one entry per CDR3 protein. The sample includes around 480,000 distinct CDR3 sequences, about 25% of them seen just once. Germline V CDR1 and CDR2: SQVTM, ANQGSEA. CDR3 length: 14 amino acids. Trimming removed 4 bases at V and 0 bases at J, with 10 bases between. The TCR comes from a human donor in good health. Some libraries in this study had Jurkat cell RNA spiked in. The sample consisted of naive CD8+ T cells from blood, with Jurkat cell RNA spiked in. Indicated subset: FACS-sorted CD8+CD4-CCR7+CD45RA+ naive T cells. The rearrangement links TRBV29-1 to TRBJ1-3, with D possibly matching TRBD1 (5 bases). The CDR3 DNA reads as TGCAGCGTTGGTGGGGCAGCCTCTGGAAACACCATATATTTT. It yields the protein CSVGGAASGNTIYF.